A selection of T cell receptor beta chains follows, all from one sample in a study of blood T cell repertoires in COVID-19. The repertoire was sequenced with immunoSEQ multiplex PCR; TCRdb's copy has only in-frame clones and lacks some. The sample holds 45,000 to 65,000 clones, roughly 84% seen once. Sample: peripheral blood. Every receptor here comes from a man older than 75 with active COVID-19. Both conserved end residues are part of each CDR3. The order of the fields is clone size, J gene, D gene, V gene, CDR3 DNA, CDR3 protein. A D gene is named only where the DNA matches it firmly. Expanded clones are given a class, and other clones once, few, many or no size at all.

. | TRBJ2-1 | TRBD2 | TRBV24-1 | TGTGCCACCAGTGTGACGGGAGGGCCGGGTGAGCAGTTCTTC | CATSVTGGPGEQFF
. | TRBJ2-7 | TRBD1 | TRBV10-3 | TGTGCCATCAGTGTCCGGGACAGGGTCTACGAGCAGTACTTC | CAISVRDRVYEQYF
few | TRBJ1-2 | TRBD1 | TRBV7-9 | TGTGCCAGCAGCGAGGACAGGGAGGGCTACACCTTC | CASSEDREGYTF
. | TRBJ2-3 | TRBD2 | TRBV7-9 | TGTGCCAGCAGCCTAACCCCGGGACTAGCATTAGATACGCAGTATTTT | CASSLTPGLALDTQYF
. | TRBJ2-3 | TRBD2 | TRBV5-1 | TGCGCCAGCAGCTCCAACACCGGGGGGGATACGCAGTATTTT | CASSSNTGGDTQYF
. | TRBJ2-1 | TRBD1 | TRBV9 | TGTGCCAGCAGCGCGCAGGGGGCGCATACCAATCCTGGGAGCTCCTACAATGAGCAGTTCTTC | CASSAQGAHTNPGSSYNEQFF
. | TRBJ1-1 | . | TRBV12-3/TRBV12-4 | TGTGCCAGCAGTCCCCGGAACACTGAAGCTTTCTTT | CASSPRNTEAFF
. | TRBJ2-1 | TRBD2 | TRBV28 | TGTGCCAGCAGTACCTCTAGCGGGAGAGGGGTTGGGAATGAGCAGTTCTTC | CASSTSSGRGVGNEQFF
once | TRBJ2-4 | . | TRBV7-3 | TGTGCCAGCAGCCAACGGGGAGGCGGGATGTTGAACATTCAGTACTTC | CASSQRGGGMLNIQYF
. | TRBJ2-7 | TRBD1 | TRBV19 | TGTGCCAGCAGTAAGGGGGGACAGGGGGCTACCTACGAGCAGTACTTC | CASSKGGQGATYEQYF
. | TRBJ2-5 | . | TRBV27 | TGTGCCAGCAGTTTACTGCGGGAAGAGACCCAGTACTTC | CASSLLREETQYF